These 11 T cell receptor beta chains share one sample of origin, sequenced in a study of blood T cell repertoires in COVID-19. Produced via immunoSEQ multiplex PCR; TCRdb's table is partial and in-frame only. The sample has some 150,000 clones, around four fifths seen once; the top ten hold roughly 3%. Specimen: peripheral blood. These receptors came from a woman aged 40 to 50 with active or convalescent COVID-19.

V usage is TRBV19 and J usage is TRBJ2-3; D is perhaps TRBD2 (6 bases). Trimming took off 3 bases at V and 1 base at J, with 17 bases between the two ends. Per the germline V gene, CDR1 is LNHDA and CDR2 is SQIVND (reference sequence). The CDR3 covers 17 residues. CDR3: CASSIRPAGLGTDTQYF. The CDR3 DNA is TGTGCCAGTAGTATTAGACCGGCGGGGCTGGGCACAGATACGCAGTATTTT.

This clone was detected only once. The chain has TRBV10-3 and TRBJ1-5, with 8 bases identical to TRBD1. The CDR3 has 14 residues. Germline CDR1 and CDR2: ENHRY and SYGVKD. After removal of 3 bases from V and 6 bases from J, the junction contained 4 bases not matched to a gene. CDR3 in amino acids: CAISETGGIQPQHF. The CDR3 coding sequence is TGTGCCATCAGTGAAACAGGGGGGATTCAGCCCCAGCATTTT.

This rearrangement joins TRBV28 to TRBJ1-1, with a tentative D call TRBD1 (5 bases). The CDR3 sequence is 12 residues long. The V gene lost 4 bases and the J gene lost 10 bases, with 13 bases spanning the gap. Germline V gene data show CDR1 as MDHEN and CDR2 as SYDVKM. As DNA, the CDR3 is TGTGCCAGCAGTTACAACAGGCCGGGAGCTTTCTTT. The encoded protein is CASSYNRPGAFF. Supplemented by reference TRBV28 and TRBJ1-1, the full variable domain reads DVKVTQSSRYLVKRTGEKVFLECVQDMDHENMFWYRQDPGLGLRLIYFSYDVKMKEKGDIPEGYSVSREKKERFSLILESASTNQTSMYLCASSYNRPGAFFGQGTRLTVV.

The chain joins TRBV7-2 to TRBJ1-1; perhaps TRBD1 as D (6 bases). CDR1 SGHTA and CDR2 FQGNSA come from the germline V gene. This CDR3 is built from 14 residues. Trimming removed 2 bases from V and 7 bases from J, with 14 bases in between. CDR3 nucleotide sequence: TGTGCCAGCAGCTTATATGCAGGGGAAGGTGAAGCTTTCTTT. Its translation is CASSLYAGEGEAFF.

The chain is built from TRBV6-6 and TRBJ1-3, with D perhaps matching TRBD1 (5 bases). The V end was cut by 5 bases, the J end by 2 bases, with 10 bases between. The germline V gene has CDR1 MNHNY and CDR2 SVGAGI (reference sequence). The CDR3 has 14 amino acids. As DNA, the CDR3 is TGTGCCAGCAGTCCCCAGGGTACTGGAAACACCATATATTTT. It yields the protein CASSPQGTGNTIYF.

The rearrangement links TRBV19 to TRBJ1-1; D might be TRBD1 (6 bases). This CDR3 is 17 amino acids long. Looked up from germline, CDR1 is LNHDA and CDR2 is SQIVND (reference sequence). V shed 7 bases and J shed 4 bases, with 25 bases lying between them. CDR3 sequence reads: CASTQGGVLGARTEAFF. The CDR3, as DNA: TGTGCCAGTACCCAAGGGGGGGTGCTGGGGGCACGCACTGAAGCTTTCTTT.

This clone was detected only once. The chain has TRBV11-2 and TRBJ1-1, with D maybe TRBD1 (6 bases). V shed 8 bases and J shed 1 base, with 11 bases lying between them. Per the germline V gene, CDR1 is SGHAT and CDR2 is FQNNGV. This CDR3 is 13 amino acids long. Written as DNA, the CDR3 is TGTGCCAGCGGATCACAGGGGAACACTGAAGCTTTCTTT. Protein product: CASGSQGNTEAFF.

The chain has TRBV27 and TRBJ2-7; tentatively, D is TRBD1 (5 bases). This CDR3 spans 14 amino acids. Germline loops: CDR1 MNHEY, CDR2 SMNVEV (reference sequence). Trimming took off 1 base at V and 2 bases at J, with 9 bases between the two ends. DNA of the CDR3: TGTGCCAGCAGTTTATGGGAAGGGGCCTACGAGCAGTACTTC. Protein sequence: CASSLWEGAYEQYF.

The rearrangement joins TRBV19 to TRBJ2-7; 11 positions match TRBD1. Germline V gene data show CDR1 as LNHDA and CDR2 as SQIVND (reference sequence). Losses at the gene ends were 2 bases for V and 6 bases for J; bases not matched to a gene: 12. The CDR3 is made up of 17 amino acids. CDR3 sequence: CASSISSFWGQGVEQYF. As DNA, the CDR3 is TGTGCCAGTAGTATATCCTCCTTCTGGGGACAGGGGGTCGAGCAGTACTTC.

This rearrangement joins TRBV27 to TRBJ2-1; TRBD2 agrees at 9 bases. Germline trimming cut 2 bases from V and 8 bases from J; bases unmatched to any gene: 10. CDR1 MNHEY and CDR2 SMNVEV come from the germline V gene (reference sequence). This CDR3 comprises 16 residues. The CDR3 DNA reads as TGTGCCAGCAGTTTACGAGACCCGCGGGAGGGCGATGAGCAGTTCTTC. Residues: CASSLRDPREGDEQFF.

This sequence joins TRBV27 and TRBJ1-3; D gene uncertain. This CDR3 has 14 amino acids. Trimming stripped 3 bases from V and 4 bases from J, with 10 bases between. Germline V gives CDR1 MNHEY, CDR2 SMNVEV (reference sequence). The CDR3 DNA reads TGTGCCAGCAGTTTGCGGGGAGCAGGAAACACCATATATTTT. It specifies CASSLRGAGNTIYF.